This T cell receptor beta chain is drawn from a study of blood T cell repertoires in COVID-19 (dated by TCRdb to about 2020). Background for the entire study: Collaborator samples came from the United States, Italy and Spain and covered acute and convalescent phases of COVID-19. The material from the prospective study consisted of cDNA or gDNA derived from T cells, B-cell-depleted T cells, or PBMCs. The dataset comprised deeply sampled blood TCRbeta repertoires from subjects exposed to, actively infected with, or recovered from COVID-19. A freely available public database, intended as a resource for researchers studying the immune response to SARS-CoV-2, is where the repertoires were released. Samples came from the ongoing ImmuneRACE study (first 160 participants) plus 1,254 subjects from 6 global collaborators. Sample metadata almost always included a de-identified subject ID, COVID-19 status, age in years and sex. Where HLA class I and class II types were available, the types were taken from metadata supplied by the sample provider, not from assay-based typing. Results the study describes overall, beyond this receptor: The amount of clinical and demographic metadata varied by source and participant and was provided uncurated.

With respect to this clone: Its antigen remains undetermined. The sample holds no much larger clone one base away, and base qualities are not on file.

There are 16 amino acids in the CDR3, from cysteine to phenylalanine inclusive. The sequence is cut down to CDR3 DNA, 48 bases in frame from base 1. Via the germline V gene, CDR1 is MNHNS and CDR2 SASEGT. Relative to germline, V is 3 bases shorter and J is 7 bases shorter, with 16 bases between their ends. TCRbeta CDR3 regions were amplified from genomic DNA using the immunoSEQ Assay, a bias-controlled multiplex PCR. The study's own analysis went as follows. Within the assay, amplification of reference gene primers was used to estimate how many nucleated cells each sample contained. To quantify the absolute abundance of each unique TCRbeta CDR3 rearrangement, sequence reads were collapsed and filtered. For each sample, productive Simpson clonality was calculated as the square root of Simpson's diversity index across productive rearrangements. The immuneACCESS repertoire file appears here via TCRdb, limited to in-frame rearrangements. These files lack a portion of the clones; in checked studies, under half of the deficit traces to unresolved V genes, and the cause of the others is not known. V, J and clone size reflect that table, while D and trimming were determined from the DNA. Recorded for this sample are 250,000 to 350,000 clones; roughly 90% of them occurred a single time. Roughly 2.8% of the sample rests with the top ten.

Participants in the prospective study were aged about 18 to 95 years, lived in about two dozen United States geographic areas, and enrolled through a virtual design. In the prospective study, cohorts were assigned on the basis of participant-reported clinical history obtained from a screening survey and a study questionnaire. A participant counted as exposed if, within 2 weeks of entering the study, that participant had been in contact with someone who had a PCR-confirmed or clinician-diagnosed COVID-19 case. Each participant in the prospective study had whole blood, serum and a nasopharyngeal or oropharyngeal swab collected by mobile phlebotomists. Prospective study participants could optionally give additional blood draws and questionnaires over a 2-month period. Before DNA extraction, prospective study blood samples were shipped either frozen or at room temperature.

The clonotype was recovered from a woman aged 45-65 years who had been exposed to COVID-19. The specimen sequenced was PBMCs or T cells enriched from blood (not recorded which). The chain is assembled from TRBV6-1 and TRBJ1-6; D gene: possibly TRBD1, on 6 matching bases. The nucleotide sequence reads TGTGCCAGCAGTGAGTCATGGAGACAGGTGAATTCACCCCTCCACTTT. The resulting protein is CASSESWRQVNSPLHF.